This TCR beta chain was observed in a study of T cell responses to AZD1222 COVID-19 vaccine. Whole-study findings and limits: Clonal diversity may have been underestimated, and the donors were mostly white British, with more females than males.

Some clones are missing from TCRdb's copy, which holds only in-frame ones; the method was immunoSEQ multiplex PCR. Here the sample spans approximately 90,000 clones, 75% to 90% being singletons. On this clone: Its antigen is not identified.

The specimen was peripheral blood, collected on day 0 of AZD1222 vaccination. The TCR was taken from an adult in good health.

CDR3 DNA: TGTGCCAGCTCACCGGGGGCAGGGAATGAAAAACTGTTTTTT. This codes for CASSPGAGNEKLFF. This chain joins TRBV18 and TRBJ1-4; TRBD1 is a possible D gene (6 bases). This CDR3 is built from 14 residues. Germline CDR1 is KGHSH and CDR2 is LQKENI. Trimming removed 3 bases from V and 5 bases from J, with 10 bases in between.